These T cell receptor beta chains were read from a single sample in a study of shared clonotypes between healthy human individuals. Here immunoSEQ multiplex PCR was the method, and the copy in TCRdb shows in-frame clones only, minus some. The sample includes millions of clones, approximately 95% of them seen just once. The sequenced material came from naive CD4+ T cells sorted from blood. These receptor sequences come from a man between 18 and 35 years old in good health. CDR3s include the opening cysteine and the closing phenylalanine or tryptophan. A D gene is named only where the DNA matches it firmly. A clone size is listed for some rows: how often the clone was seen (once, few, many), or a class if it is expanded.

J,size,D,V,DNA,CDR3
TRBJ2-7,once,-,TRBV19,TGTGCCAGTAGTATAGGCGGGACCTCCTCCTACGAGCAGTACTTC,CASSIGGTSSYEQYF
TRBJ2-7,-,TRBD1,TRBV19,TGTGCCAGTAGCGGGACAGGTAGCACCTACGAGCAGTACTTC,CASSGTGSTYEQYF
TRBJ2-7,-,-,TRBV27,TGTGCCAGCAGTTTATACGGGTCCTACGAGCAGTACTTC,CASSLYGSYEQYF
TRBJ1-2,-,TRBD1,TRBV7-9,TGTGCCAGCAGCCTAACGGACAGGGAGTCCGGCTACACCTTC,CASSLTDRESGYTF
TRBJ2-3,-,-,TRBV5-1,TGCGCCAGCAGCTTGGTCACCCCCCCAGCAGATACGCAGTATTTT,CASSLVTPPADTQYF
TRBJ2-7,once,TRBD1,TRBV10-2,TGCGCCAGCGGAACCGGGACAGTATACGAGCAGTACTTC,CASGTGTVYEQYF
TRBJ1-3,-,TRBD1,TRBV6-1,TGTGCCAGCAGTGCCGAGACAGGGTTTGGAAACACCATATATTTT,CASSAETGFGNTIYF
TRBJ1-1,-,-,TRBV6-6,TGTGCCAGCAGTTGGGAAGCTATGAACACTGAAGCTTTCTTT,CASSWEAMNTEAFF
TRBJ2-7,-,TRBD2,TRBV18,TGTGCCAGCTCCCCGGGACTAGCTTACGAGCAGTACTTC,CASSPGLAYEQYF
TRBJ2-7,-,-,TRBV5-8,TGTGCCAGCAGCTCGTACACAGGGCTTTCCGGCGAGCAGTACTTC,CASSSYTGLSGEQYF
TRBJ1-6,once,-,TRBV7-3,TGTGCCAGCAGCTTAATTAGGGATTCACCCCTCCACTTT,CASSLIRDSPLHF
TRBJ1-1,-,-,TRBV7-8,TGTGCCAGCAGCTTCACAGTTCGCACTGAAGCTTTCTTT,CASSFTVRTEAFF
TRBJ2-2,-,-,TRBV7-2,TGTGCCAGCAGCATATACACACCAAACACCGGGGAGCTGTTTTTT,CASSIYTPNTGELFF
TRBJ2-2,-,-,TRBV6-5,TGTGCCAGCAGGAAATGGGGGAACACCGGGGAGCTGTTTTTT,CASRKWGNTGELFF
TRBJ2-4,-,-,TRBV6-1,TGTGCCAGCACCCGGGGAGACACCCAGACGCCGTACTTC,CASTRGDTQTPYF
TRBJ1-2,-,-,TRBV9,TGTGCCAGCAGCGTAGGTCGGCAGCCCTTGGGCTACACCTTC,CASSVGRQPLGYTF
TRBJ2-7,-,-,TRBV28,TGTGCCAGCAGCCCCCCAGGGTCCTACGAGCAGTACTTC,CASSPPGSYEQYF
TRBJ1-3,-,-,TRBV6-1,TGTGCCAGCAGCCCAGGGACTACTGGAAACACCATATATTTT,CASSPGTTGNTIYF
TRBJ2-7,-,-,TRBV7-2,TGTGCCAGCAGCTTAGTTACAGCCACCACCTACGAGCAGTACTTC,CASSLVTATTYEQYF
TRBJ2-5,-,-,TRBV9,TGTGCCAGCAGCGTAGTGGCGGGGCCTCAAGAGACCCAGTACTTC,CASSVVAGPQETQYF
TRBJ2-5,-,-,TRBV29-1,TGCAGCGTTCGGTCAACCTTTTTAGGGGAGACCCAGTACTTC,CSVRSTFLGETQYF
TRBJ2-7,once,-,TRBV20-1,TGCAGTCCCCAGGGGATCGAGCAGTACTTC,CSPQGIEQYF